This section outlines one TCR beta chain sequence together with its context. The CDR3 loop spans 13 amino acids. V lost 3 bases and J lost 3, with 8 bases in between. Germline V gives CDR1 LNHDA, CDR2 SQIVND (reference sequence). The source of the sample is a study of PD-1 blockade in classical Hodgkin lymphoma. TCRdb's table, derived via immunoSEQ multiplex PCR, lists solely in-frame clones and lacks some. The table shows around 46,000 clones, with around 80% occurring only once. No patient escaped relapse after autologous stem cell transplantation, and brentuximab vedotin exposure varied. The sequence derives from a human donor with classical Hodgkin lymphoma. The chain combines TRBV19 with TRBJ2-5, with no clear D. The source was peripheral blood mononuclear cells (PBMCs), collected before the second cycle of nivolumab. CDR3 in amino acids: CASSIYSKETQYF. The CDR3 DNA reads TGTGCCAGTAGTATTTACAGCAAAGAGACCCAGTACTTC.